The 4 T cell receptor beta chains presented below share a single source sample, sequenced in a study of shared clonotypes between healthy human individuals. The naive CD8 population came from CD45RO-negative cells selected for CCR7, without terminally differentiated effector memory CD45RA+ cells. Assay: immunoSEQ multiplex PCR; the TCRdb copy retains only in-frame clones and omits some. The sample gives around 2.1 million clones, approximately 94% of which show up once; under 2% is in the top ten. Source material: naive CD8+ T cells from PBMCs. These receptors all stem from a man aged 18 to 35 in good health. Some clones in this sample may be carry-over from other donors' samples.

The CDR3 loop reads CASSEASGREGDTQYF. CDR3 nucleotides: TGCGCCAGCAGTGAGGCTAGCGGGAGGGAGGGAGATACGCAGTATTTT. The gene calls are TRBV10-2 and TRBJ2-3, with TRBD2 matching over 12 bases. Germline trimming cut 2 bases from V and 5 bases from J; bases unmatched to any gene: 5. This CDR3 is built from 16 residues. Germline values: CDR1 WSHSY, CDR2 SAAADI.

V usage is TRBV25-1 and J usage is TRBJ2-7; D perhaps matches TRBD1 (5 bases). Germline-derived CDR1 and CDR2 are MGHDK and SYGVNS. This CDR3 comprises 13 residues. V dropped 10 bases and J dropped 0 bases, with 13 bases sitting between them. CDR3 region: CATSSGISYEQYF. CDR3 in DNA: TGTGCCACGTCGTCAGGGATCTCCTACGAGCAGTACTTC.

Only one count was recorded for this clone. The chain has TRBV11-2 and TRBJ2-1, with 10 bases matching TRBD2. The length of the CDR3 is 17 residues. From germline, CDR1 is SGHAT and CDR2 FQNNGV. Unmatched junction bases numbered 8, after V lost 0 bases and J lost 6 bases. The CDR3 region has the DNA TGTGCCAGCAGCTTAGATTTGGCACTAGCGGGAAGCAATGAGCAGTTCTTC. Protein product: CASSLDLALAGSNEQFF.

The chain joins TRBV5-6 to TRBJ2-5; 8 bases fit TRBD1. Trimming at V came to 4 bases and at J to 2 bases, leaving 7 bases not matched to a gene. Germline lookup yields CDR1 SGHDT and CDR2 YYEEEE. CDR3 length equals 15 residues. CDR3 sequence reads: CASSGGTGPQETQYF. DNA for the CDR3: TGTGCCAGCAGCGGCGGGACAGGCCCTCAAGAGACCCAGTACTTC. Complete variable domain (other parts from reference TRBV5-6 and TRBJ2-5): DAGVTQSPTHLIKTRGQQVTLRCSPKSGHDTVSWYQQALGQGPQFIFQYYEEEERQRGNFPDRFSGHQFPNYSSELNVNALLLGDSALYLCASSGGTGPQETQYFGPGTRLLVL.